The 26 T cell receptor beta chains given below trace back to one sample, sequenced in a study of blood T cell repertoires in COVID-19. The assay was immunoSEQ multiplex PCR, and TCRdb's table has in-frame clones only and misses some. The table includes around 400,000 clones, more than 70% detected once. Sequencing was done on a sample of peripheral blood. The receptors stem from a woman aged 60-70 years with COVID-19, enrolled during active disease.

The V call is TRBV6-6, the J call TRBJ2-3; a possible D gene is TRBD2 (5 bases). V lost 2 bases and J 3 bases, leaving 12 bases between the germline ends. The germline V gene has CDR1 MNHNY and CDR2 SVGAGI (reference sequence). This CDR3 region has 15 residues. CDR3 region: CASSYGRGPTDTQYF. CDR3 nucleotide sequence: TGTGCCAGCAGTTACGGGCGAGGGCCGACAGATACGCAGTATTTT.

The V and J genes are TRBV7-2 and TRBJ1-5; D may be TRBD1 (6 bases). V gave up 1 base and J gave up 6 bases, with 10 bases separating them. The CDR3 is 14 amino acids. The germline gives CDR1 SGHTA, CDR2 FQGNSA. The CDR3 nucleotides read TGTGCCAGCAGCTTAGAGGGGGGGGCTCAGCCCCAGCATTTT. This translates into CASSLEGGAQPQHF. Full variable domain (rest looked up from reference TRBV7-2 and TRBJ1-5): GAGVSQSPSNKVTEKGKDVELRCDPISGHTALYWYRQSLGQGLEFLIYFQGNSAPDKSGLPSDRFSAERTGGSVSTLTIQRTQQEDSAVYLCASSLEGGAQPQHFGDGTRLSIL.

This sequence joins TRBV24-1 and TRBJ1-1; 10 nucleotides match TRBD1. The germline CDR1 and CDR2 sequences are KGHDR and SFDVKD. This CDR3 region has 15 residues. With 7 bases clipped from V and 0 bases from J, the junction kept 4 bases outside the gene matches. In DNA, the CDR3 is TGTGCCACCAGGGGGACAGGGGATATGAACACTGAAGCTTTCTTT. Translating gives CATRGTGDMNTEAFF.

The chain combines TRBV13 with TRBJ2-5; 7 nucleotides align to TRBD2. Germline assignment: CDR1 PRHDT and CDR2 FYEKMQ (reference sequence). This CDR3 comprises 14 residues. V lost 5 bases and J lost 2; bases outside the gene matches: 5. DNA for the CDR3: TGTGCCAGCAGCCTTACTAGCGAGCAAGAGACCCAGTACTTC. Amino acid sequence: CASSLTSEQETQYF.

The CDR3 nucleotides are TGTGCCAGCAGCCCCCGGACTAGCGGGGGGGCAGATACGCAGTATTTT. This codes for CASSPRTSGGADTQYF. This chain links TRBV9 with TRBJ2-3, with 15 bases identical to TRBD2. The CDR3 is 16 residues long. V lost 4 bases and J lost 4; bases outside the gene matches: 4. CDR1 and CDR2 (germline): SGDLS, YYNGEE.

The V gene is TRBV6-5, the J gene TRBJ1-6; 7 nucleotides agree with TRBD1. The CDR3 sequence is 14 residues long. Germline values: CDR1 MNHEY, CDR2 SVGAGI. With V trimmed by 2 bases and J by 7 bases, 2 bases remained unmatched. CDR3 in DNA: TGTGCCAGCAGTTACGACAGGGTCAATTCACCCCTCCACTTT. It specifies CASSYDRVNSPLHF.

The chain combines TRBV15 with TRBJ1-2; D is undetermined. V lost 0 bases to trimming and J lost 6 bases, with 8 bases between them. The V gene's germline CDR1 is LNHNV and CDR2 YYDKDF (reference sequence). The CDR3 loop spans 13 amino acids. This chain's CDR3 is CATSREAVDGYTF. CDR3 nucleotides: TGTGCCACCAGCAGAGAGGCAGTGGATGGCTACACCTTC.

The CDR3 nucleotides are TGTGCCATCAGTGATGAAGGGAGGAACACTGAAGCTTTCTTT. Protein product: CAISDEGRNTEAFF. This chain links TRBV10-3 with TRBJ1-1; D not resolved. The CDR3 spans 14 residues. Germline V gene lookup returns CDR1 ENHRY and CDR2 SYGVKD. V dropped 3 bases and J dropped 1 base, with 9 bases sitting between them.

The rearrangement uses TRBV7-2 and TRBJ2-7; 10 bases are a match to TRBD2. The CDR3 runs 15 residues. J was trimmed by 6 bases and V by 2 bases; bases with no gene match: 7. Germline loops: CDR1 SGHTA, CDR2 FQGNSA. DNA of the CDR3: TGTGCCAGCAGCTTAATTGGGACTAGCGATGTCGAGCAGTACTTC. Its protein product is CASSLIGTSDVEQYF.

The V call is TRBV2, the J call TRBJ1-5; 9 positions agree with TRBD1. From germline, CDR1 is SNHLY and CDR2 FYNNEI. V was pared by 5 bases and J by 2 bases, with 10 bases of the junction left unmatched. CDR3 size: 17 residues. CDR3 loop: CASSTGQGLGGNQPQHF. The CDR3 DNA sequence: TGTGCCAGCAGTACGGGACAGGGCCTAGGTGGCAATCAGCCCCAGCATTTT.

The V call is TRBV9, the J call TRBJ2-3; D gene uncertain. With 0 bases removed from V and 6 bases from J, the gap between germline ends came to 8 bases. The length of the CDR3 is 13 residues. Germline assignment: CDR1 SGDLS and CDR2 YYNGEE. CDR3 in DNA: TGTGCCAGCAGCGTAGGCCTACCCGATACGCAGTATTTT. The encoded protein is CASSVGLPDTQYF.

CDR3 DNA: TGCGCCAGCAGCTCCCATAGGGGAGGGGAAGATTCACCCCTCCACTTT. Translation: CASSSHRGGEDSPLHF. The chain couples TRBV5-1 to TRBJ1-6; TRBD1 is a possible D gene (5 bases). Germline CDR1 is SGHRS and CDR2 is YFSETQ. The CDR3 is 16 amino acids. Trimming left V 3 bases short and J 8 bases short, with 18 bases between.

In this sample, this clone turned up once. The gene calls are TRBV5-1 and TRBJ1-2; D may be TRBD1 (6 bases). V was shortened by 2 bases and J by 8 bases, with 16 bases between the two germline ends. The CDR3 runs 14 residues. CDR1 and CDR2 from the germline V gene are SGHRS and YFSETQ. The CDR3 region has the DNA TGCGCCAGCAGCTTCTACGGACAGAATGAAGGCTACACCTTC. It translates to CASSFYGQNEGYTF.

The J gene is TRBJ1-1, the V gene TRBV5-1; TRBD1 matches 8 bases. V shed 4 bases and J 1 base; nucleotides not matched to a gene: 3. The germline CDR1 and CDR2 sequences are SGHRS and YFSETQ. This CDR3 comprises 14 residues. The CDR3 protein is CASSGQGPNTEAFF. The CDR3 region has the DNA TGCGCCAGCAGCGGACAGGGTCCGAACACTGAAGCTTTCTTT.

The V and J genes are TRBV12-1 and TRBJ1-2. TRBV12-1 is designated a pseudogene. There are 13 residues in the CDR3. The CDR3 DNA reads TGTGCCAGCCCACGGTGCGGTAACTATGGCTACACCTTC. Amino acids: CASPRCGNYGYTF.

The rearrangement uses TRBV4-1 and TRBJ1-5; D is uncertain. This CDR3 spans 16 amino acids. The germline V and J ends were trimmed by 0 bases and 1 base, with 10 bases remaining between them. Germline values: CDR1 MGHRA, CDR2 YSYEKL. CDR3 residues: CASSQDLGRSNQPQHF. The CDR3 nucleotides are TGCGCCAGCAGCCAAGATCTAGGCCGGAGCAATCAGCCCCAGCATTTT.

The chain carries TRBV28 and TRBJ1-6; D gene ambiguous. This CDR3 is built from 15 residues. V lost 6 bases to trimming and J lost 14 bases, with 23 bases between them. Per germline, CDR1 MDHEN and CDR2 SYDVKM. CDR3 DNA sequence: TGTGCCAGCAGCTCCCCGGGAGGCCCTTCTTCGGCCCTCCACTTT. It yields the protein CASSSPGGPSSALHF.

This clone came up a few times. The chain couples TRBV9 to TRBJ2-5, with 9 bases that match TRBD2. The germline CDR1 and CDR2 sequences are SGDLS and YYNGEE. CDR3 length: 17 amino acids. The J segment lost 2 bases and the V segment lost 0 bases, leaving 8 bases of the junction unmatched. CDR3 coding DNA: TGTGCCAGCAGCGTAGCGATGGCGGGGGGGAGACAAGAGACCCAGTACTTC. Encoded protein: CASSVAMAGGRQETQYF.

V gene TRBV28 combines with J gene TRBJ1-4; 10 bases map to TRBD1. Losses at the gene ends were 3 bases for V and 7 bases for J; bases not matched to a gene: 5. This CDR3 spans 15 amino acids. In germline, CDR1 is MDHEN, CDR2 SYDVKM. For the CDR3, the DNA is TGTGCCAGCAGTTTCCCCGGGACAGGGGTTGAAAAACTGTTTTTT. It is translated as CASSFPGTGVEKLFF.

The J gene is TRBJ2-1, the V gene TRBV4-2; D gene ambiguous. The germline V and J ends were trimmed by 5 bases and 2 bases, with 16 bases remaining between them. Germline V gives CDR1 LGHNA, CDR2 YNFKEQ. The CDR3 runs 16 residues. The CDR3 DNA is TGTGCCAGCAGCACTACCCCTAGTAGCCCCTACAATGAGCAGTTCTTC. This translates into CASSTTPSSPYNEQFF.

This chain links TRBV9 with TRBJ1-5, with 11 bases that match TRBD1. CDR1 SGDLS and CDR2 YYNGEE come from the germline V gene. The CDR3 totals 18 residues. Trimming took 4 bases from V and 3 from J; bases not matched to a gene: 12. The CDR3 loop reads CASSLPGQGERLNQPQHF. CDR3 nucleotides: TGTGCCAGCAGCCTACCGGGACAGGGGGAGCGCCTCAATCAGCCCCAGCATTTT. Based on the CDR3 plus reference TRBV9 and TRBJ1-5, the full variable domain is DSGVTQTPKHLITATGQRVTLRCSPRSGDLSVYWYQQSLDQGLQFLIQYYNGEERAKGNILERFSAQQFPDLHSELNLSSLELGDSALYFCASSLPGQGERLNQPQHFGDGTRLSIL.

V and J are TRBV3-1 (or the pseudogene TRBV3-2) and TRBJ2-3; the match to TRBD2 covers 13 bases. Germline V gene lookup returns CDR1 LGHDT and CDR2 YNNKEL (reference sequence). With 4 bases clipped from V and 7 bases from J, the junction kept 8 bases outside the gene matches. The CDR3 runs to 16 residues. This CDR3 reads CASSLLGTSGENTQYF. CDR3 sequence (DNA): TGTGCCAGCAGCCTCCTTGGGACTAGCGGGGAAAATACGCAGTATTTT.

The V call is TRBV19, the J call TRBJ1-4; D possibly corresponds to TRBD1 (6 bases). The germline V gene has CDR1 LNHDA and CDR2 SQIVND (reference sequence). The CDR3 totals 18 residues. The V gene lost 5 bases and the J gene lost 0 bases, with 19 bases spanning the gap. The CDR3 loop reads CASSPALARGATNEKLFF. The CDR3 DNA follows: TGTGCCAGTAGTCCAGCCTTGGCCAGGGGTGCAACTAATGAAAAACTGTTTTTT.

The CDR3 spells CASGRTSGGTGELFF. CDR3 nucleotide sequence: TGTGCCAGCGGCCGGACTAGCGGGGGGACCGGGGAGCTGTTTTTT. This chain joins TRBV2 and TRBJ2-2; 14 positions match TRBD2. The CDR3 is 15 amino acids. The germline V gene encodes CDR1 SNHLY and CDR2 FYNNEI. V was clipped by 8 bases and J by 5 bases; unmatched bases: 4.

The rearrangement links TRBV28 to TRBJ2-7; D may be TRBD1 (5 bases). Per germline, CDR1 MDHEN and CDR2 SYDVKM. The CDR3 extends over 16 amino acids. Trimming removed 6 bases at V and 5 bases at J, with 23 bases between. CDR3 sequence reads: CASSSEELGRVHEQYF. In nucleotides, the CDR3 is TGTGCCAGCAGCTCTGAGGAGTTGGGCAGGGTCCACGAGCAGTACTTC. Supplemented by reference TRBV28 and TRBJ2-7, the full variable domain reads DVKVTQSSRYLVKRTGEKVFLECVQDMDHENMFWYRQDPGLGLRLIYFSYDVKMKEKGDIPEGYSVSREKKERFSLILESASTNQTSMYLCASSSEELGRVHEQYFGPGTRLTVT.

With regard to this clone: Other DNA sequences in the sample encode the same CDR3. V gene TRBV11-2 combines with J gene TRBJ2-3; D is undetermined. CDR3 size: 11 residues. Per the germline V gene, CDR1 is SGHAT and CDR2 is FQNNGV. Trimming shortened V by 5 bases and J by 2 bases, and 2 bases separated the two germline ends. The CDR3 DNA sequence: TGTGCCAGCAGCCACACAGATACGCAGTATTTT. Its protein is CASSHTDTQYF.